This T cell receptor (beta chain) is drawn from a study of human T cells and chemical hapten exposure. Background on the study: The patients were mostly female; they had alopecia areata, totalis or universalis.

Regarding time point: patch test 2, 6 weeks after DPC sensitization. Noted treatment: therapeutic diphenylcyclopropenone sensitization with weekly scalp DPC. The germline V gene has CDR1 MNHEY and CDR2 SVGEGT. CDR3 size: 17 residues. The V gene end was trimmed by 6 bases and the J gene end by 1 base; junction bases not matched to a gene: 8. Unique molecular identifiers were affixed to discrete cDNA molecules within the library. MiXCR, run by TCRdb on the RACE reads, gives a single entry per CDR3 protein. The data show more than 85,000 distinct CDR3 sequences, 9.2% seen once. This clonotype turned up a few times.

The sequencing here drew on whole blood, taken in connection with sensitization to the hapten diphenylcyclopropenone (DPC). The receptor's source is a woman aged 40 to 55 with alopecia areata. Some clones in this sample may be carry-over from other donors' samples. The chain links TRBV6-2 or TRBV6-3 to TRBJ1-5; 11 bases match TRBD1. In nucleotides, the CDR3 is TGTGCCAGCAGACTGAAAGGGACAGGGGGAAGCAATCAGCCCCAGCATTTT. Amino acid sequence: CASRLKGTGGSNQPQHF.